This passage covers 5 T cell receptor beta chains from one sample sequenced in a study of blood T cell repertoires in COVID-19. Using immunoSEQ multiplex PCR, the repertoire was profiled, and TCRdb retains in-frame clones only, with some absent. Here the sample spans fewer than 40,000 clones, around nine tenths being singletons. The sequenced sample consisted of peripheral blood. These receptor sequences come from a human donor in a cohort sampled during active COVID-19.

The J gene is TRBJ1-2, the V gene TRBV3-1 (or the pseudogene TRBV3-2), with D uncertain. The germline CDR1 and CDR2 sequences are LGHDT and YNNKEL (reference sequence). The CDR3 spans 13 residues. Trimming stripped 0 bases from V and 8 bases from J, with 10 bases between. The CDR3 DNA reads TGTGCCAGCAGCCAAGATATTCTGAGCGGCTACACCTTC. It encodes CASSQDILSGYTF.

V and J are TRBV15 and TRBJ2-1; 7 bases are shared with TRBD2. Per germline, CDR1 LNHNV and CDR2 YYDKDF (reference sequence). CDR3 length equals 14 residues. V shed 3 bases and J 4 bases; nucleotides not matched to a gene: 3. The DNA for the CDR3 is TGTGCCACCAGCAGGGGAGGGAGTTACAATGAGCAGTTCTTC. Translating gives CATSRGGSYNEQFF.

The J gene is TRBJ1-1, the V gene TRBV5-6; D gene unclear. V gave up 4 bases and J gave up 5 bases, with 12 bases separating them. There are 13 residues in the CDR3. Germline CDR1 reads SGHDT; CDR2 reads YYEEEE. CDR3 amino acids: CASSPDAGTEAFF. CDR3 DNA sequence: TGTGCCAGCAGCCCAGATGCCGGGACTGAAGCTTTCTTT.

The genes are TRBV6-1 and TRBJ1-5; 7 positions agree with TRBD1. Germline CDR1 is MNHNS and CDR2 is SASEGT. The CDR3 consists of 15 residues. V was pared by 0 bases and J by 8 bases, with 7 bases of the junction left unmatched. The CDR3 reads CASSEALGTVKPQHF. DNA of the CDR3: TGTGCCAGCAGTGAAGCGCTTGGGACAGTTAAGCCCCAGCATTTT.

This rearrangement joins TRBV28 to TRBJ2-5; perhaps TRBD1 as D (6 bases). The V end lost 5 bases, the J end lost 4 bases, and 11 bases lay between the germline ends. Germline V gene data show CDR1 as MDHEN and CDR2 as SYDVKM. CDR3 size: 13 residues. The CDR3 spells CASSGRGLETQYF. In DNA, the CDR3 is TGTGCCAGCAGTGGCAGGGGATTAGAGACCCAGTACTTC.